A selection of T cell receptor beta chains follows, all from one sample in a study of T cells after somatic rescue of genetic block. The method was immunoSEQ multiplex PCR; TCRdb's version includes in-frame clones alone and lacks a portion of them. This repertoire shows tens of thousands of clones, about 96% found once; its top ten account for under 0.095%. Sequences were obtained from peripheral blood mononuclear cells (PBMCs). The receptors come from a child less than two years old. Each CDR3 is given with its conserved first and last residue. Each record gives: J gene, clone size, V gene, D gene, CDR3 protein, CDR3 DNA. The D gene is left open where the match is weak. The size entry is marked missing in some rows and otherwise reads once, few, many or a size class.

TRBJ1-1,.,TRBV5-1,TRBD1,CASSFWTGANTEAFF,TGCGCCAGCAGCTTTTGGACAGGGGCGAACACTGAAGCTTTCTTT
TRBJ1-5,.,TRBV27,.,CASSLGSQPQHF,TGTGCCAGCAGTTTAGGGTCCCAGCCCCAGCATTTT
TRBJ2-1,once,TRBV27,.,CASSLTSSYNEQFF,TGTGCCAGCAGTTTGACTAGCTCCTACAATGAGCAGTTCTTC
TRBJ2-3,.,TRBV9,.,CASSGLSTDTQYF,TGTGCCAGCAGCGGTCTGAGCACAGATACGCAGTATTTT
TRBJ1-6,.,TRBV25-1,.,CASSEHEDFPYSPLHF,TGTGCCAGCAGTGAACATGAGGACTTTCCCTATTCACCCCTCCACTTT
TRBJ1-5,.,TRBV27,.,CASSLVGFSNQPQHF,TGTGCCAGCAGTTTAGTAGGGTTTAGCAATCAGCCCCAGCATTTT
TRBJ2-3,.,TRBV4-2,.,CASSQGSAFSTDTQYF,TGTGCCAGCAGCCAAGGTAGCGCCTTTAGCACAGATACGCAGTATTTT
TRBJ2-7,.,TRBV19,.,CASSMGGSSYEQYF,TGTGCCAGTAGTATGGGGGGCAGCTCCTACGAGCAGTACTTC
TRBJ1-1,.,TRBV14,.,CASSQGMNTEAFF,TGTGCCAGCAGCCAGGGGATGAACACTGAAGCTTTCTTT
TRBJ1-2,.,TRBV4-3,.,CASSREAGSYGYTF,TGCGCCAGCAGCCGCGAGGCGGGGAGCTATGGCTACACCTTC
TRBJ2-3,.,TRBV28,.,CASREAGPSTDTQYF,TGTGCCAGCAGGGAAGCGGGTCCTAGCACAGATACGCAGTATTTT
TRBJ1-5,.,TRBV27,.,CASSLNRETQPQHF,TGTGCCAGCAGTTTAAACAGGGAGACTCAGCCCCAGCATTTT
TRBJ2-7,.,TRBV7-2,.,CASSLTSPAEQYF,TGTGCCAGCAGCTTAACTAGTCCGGCCGAGCAGTACTTC
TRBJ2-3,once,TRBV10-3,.,CAISVSSTDTQYF,TGTGCCATCAGTGTGAGCAGCACAGATACGCAGTATTTT
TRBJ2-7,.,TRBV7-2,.,CASSLDRSSYEQYF,TGTGCCAGCAGCTTAGACAGGAGCTCCTACGAGCAGTACTTC
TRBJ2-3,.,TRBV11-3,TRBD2,CASSLGLAGGTDTQYF,TGTGCCAGCAGCTTAGGGCTAGCGGGTGGCACAGATACGCAGTATTTT
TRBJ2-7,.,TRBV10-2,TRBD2,CASASGAYEQYF,TGCGCCAGCGCTAGCGGGGCCTACGAGCAGTACTTC